The 12 T cell receptor beta chains given below trace back to one sample, sequenced in a study of shared clonotypes between healthy human individuals. Profiling relied on immunoSEQ multiplex PCR, and the TCRdb table lists in-frame clones only, not all of them. The table records 550,000 to 800,000 clones, roughly 70% of them present only once. Specimen: memory CD4+ T cells sorted from blood. Sample subset: CD45RA-negative fraction. Receptors were obtained from a woman younger than 45 in good health.

CDR3 sequence (DNA): TGTGCCAGCAGGGGGGGGACAGAGCGCTACGAGCAGTACTTC. Residues: CASRGGTERYEQYF. This chain links TRBV27 with TRBJ2-7; D possibly uses TRBD1 or TRBD2 (7 bases each). Germline CDR1 is MNHEY and CDR2 is SMNVEV (reference sequence). Trimming took off 6 bases at V and 3 bases at J, with 15 bases between the two ends. The CDR3 covers 14 residues.

This chain connects TRBV29-1 to TRBJ1-2; D is uncertain. The V gene's germline CDR1 is SQVTM and CDR2 ANQGSEA. The V end lost 2 bases, the J end lost 3 bases, and 1 base lay between the germline ends. The CDR3 totals 10 residues. The CDR3 sequence: CSVEYYGYTF. CDR3 in DNA: TGCAGCGTTGAATACTATGGCTACACCTTC.

The V gene is TRBV5-5, the J gene TRBJ1-2; D call uncertain. V lost 0 bases and J 4 bases, leaving 10 bases between the germline ends. Germline-derived CDR1 and CDR2 are SGHKS and YYEKEE (reference sequence). This CDR3 is built from 14 residues. The CDR3 region is CASSLEVGPYGYTF. CDR3 coding DNA: TGTGCCAGCAGCTTGGAGGTCGGTCCCTATGGCTACACCTTC.

This chain connects TRBV27 to TRBJ1-1; D is undetermined. The germline V gene encodes CDR1 MNHEY and CDR2 SMNVEV (reference sequence). CDR3 length: 17 residues. With 4 bases removed from V and 8 bases from J, the gap between germline ends came to 26 bases. The CDR3 nucleotides read TGTGCCAGCAGTTCCGAGCCCATTCTTAGGCCGATAGACGAAGCTTTCTTT. Translation gives CASSSEPILRPIDEAFF.

The chain uses TRBV11-2 and TRBJ2-5, with D perhaps TRBD1 (6 bases). Trimming cost V 5 bases and J 2 bases, with 9 bases left between them. The CDR3 covers 13 residues. Germline values: CDR1 SGHAT, CDR2 FQNNGV. CDR3 coding DNA: TGTGCCAGCAGCCAGGGGCAGCAAGAGACCCAGTACTTC. Protein sequence: CASSQGQQETQYF.

The rearrangement links TRBV6-1 to TRBJ1-2; TRBD1 agrees at 9 bases. This CDR3 spans 15 amino acids. Germline assignment: CDR1 MNHNS and CDR2 SASEGT. V lost 4 bases and J lost 1; bases outside the gene matches: 4. This CDR3 is CASSARQGGNYGYTF. In DNA, the CDR3 is TGTGCCAGCAGTGCTAGACAGGGGGGTAACTATGGCTACACCTTC.

The gene calls are TRBV2 and TRBJ1-1, with D unresolved. Germline-derived CDR1 and CDR2 are SNHLY and FYNNEI. Trimming removed 3 bases from V and 0 bases from J, with 8 bases in between. CDR3 size: 14 residues. CDR3: CASSEGFLNTEAFF. DNA for the CDR3: TGTGCCAGCAGTGAGGGGTTCCTGAACACTGAAGCTTTCTTT.

In its sample, this clone was seen a few times. The chain is built from TRBV5-1 and TRBJ2-7; tentatively, D is TRBD2 (5 bases). CDR3 length: 17 amino acids. V was clipped by 1 base and J by 3 bases, with 20 bases between them. From germline, CDR1 is SGHRS and CDR2 YFSETQ. The CDR3, as DNA: TGCGCCAGCAGCTTGTCGGGGAGAACCTTCCAGAACTACGAGCAGTACTTC. Amino acids: CASSLSGRTFQNYEQYF.

CDR3 in amino acids: CASSPWTSVYNEQFF. For the CDR3, the DNA is TGTGCCAGCAGCCCCTGGACTAGCGTCTACAATGAGCAGTTCTTC. The gene calls are TRBV7-8 and TRBJ2-1, with 9 positions matching TRBD2. The CDR3 length is 15 residues. Trimming took 5 bases from V and 3 from J; bases not matched to a gene: 5. The germline gives CDR1 SGHVS, CDR2 FQNEAQ.

J is TRBJ2-7 and V is TRBV28; 13 positions match TRBD2. CDR1 and CDR2 (germline): MDHEN, SYDVKM. The CDR3 is made up of 14 amino acids. With V trimmed by 7 bases and J by 9 bases, 9 bases remained unmatched. The CDR3 loop is CASTSGLAGSAQYF. DNA of the CDR3: TGTGCCAGCACCTCGGGACTAGCGGGAAGCGCGCAGTACTTC.

The CDR3 DNA sequence: TGTGCCAGCAGCCAAGATCGGACTAGCGGGATCACCTACGAGCAGTACTTC. Translated: CASSQDRTSGITYEQYF. The chain employs TRBV4-2 and TRBJ2-7, with 12 positions matching TRBD2. The junction had 5 bases not matched to a gene; V was cut back by 0 bases and J by 2 bases. This CDR3 has 17 amino acids. CDR1 and CDR2 from the germline V gene are LGHNA and YNFKEQ.

This clone came up many times. The chain joins TRBV19 to TRBJ2-3; 11 positions agree with TRBD2. J gave up 3 bases and V 5 bases, and 10 bases lay outside the gene matches. The CDR3 has 17 residues. Germline CDR1 and CDR2: LNHDA and SQIVND (reference sequence). In DNA, the CDR3 is TGTGCCAGTAGTGCCTGGGGACTAGCGGAGGAAACAGATACGCAGTATTTT. It encodes CASSAWGLAEETDTQYF.